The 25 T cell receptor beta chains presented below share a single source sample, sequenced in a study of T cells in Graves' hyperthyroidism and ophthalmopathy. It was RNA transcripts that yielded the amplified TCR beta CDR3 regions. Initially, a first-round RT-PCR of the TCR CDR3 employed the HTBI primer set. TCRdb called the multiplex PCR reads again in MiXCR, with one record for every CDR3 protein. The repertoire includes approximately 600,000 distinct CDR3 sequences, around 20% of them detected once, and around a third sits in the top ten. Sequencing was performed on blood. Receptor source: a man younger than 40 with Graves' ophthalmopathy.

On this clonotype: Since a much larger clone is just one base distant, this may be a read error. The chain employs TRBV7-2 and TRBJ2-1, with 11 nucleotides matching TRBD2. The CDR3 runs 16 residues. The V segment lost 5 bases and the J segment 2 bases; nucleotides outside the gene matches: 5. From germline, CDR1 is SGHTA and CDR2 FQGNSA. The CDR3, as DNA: TGTGCCAGCAGCACCCGACTAGCGGGACCCTACAATGAGCAGTTCTTC. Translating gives CASSTRLAGPYNEQFF.

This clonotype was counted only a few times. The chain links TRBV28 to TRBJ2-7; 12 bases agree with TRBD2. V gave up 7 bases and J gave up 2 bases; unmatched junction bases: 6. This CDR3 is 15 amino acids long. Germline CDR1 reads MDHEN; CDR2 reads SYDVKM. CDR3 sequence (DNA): TGTGCCAGCACAACTAGCGGGAGGTCACCCTACGAGCAGTACTTC. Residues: CASTTSGRSPYEQYF.

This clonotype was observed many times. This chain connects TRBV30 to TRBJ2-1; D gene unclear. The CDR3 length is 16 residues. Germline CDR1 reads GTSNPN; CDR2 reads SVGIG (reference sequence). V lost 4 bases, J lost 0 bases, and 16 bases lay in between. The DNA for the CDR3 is TGTGCCTGGAATGGGTTTGGTTACCTCTCCTACAATGAGCAGTTCTTC. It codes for CAWNGFGYLSYNEQFF. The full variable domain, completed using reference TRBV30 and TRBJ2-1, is SQTIHQWPATLVQPVGSPLSLECTVEGTSNPNLYWYRQAAGRGLQLLFYSVGIGQISSEVPQNLSASRPQDRQFILSSKKLLLSDSGFYLCAWNGFGYLSYNEQFFGPGTRLTVL.

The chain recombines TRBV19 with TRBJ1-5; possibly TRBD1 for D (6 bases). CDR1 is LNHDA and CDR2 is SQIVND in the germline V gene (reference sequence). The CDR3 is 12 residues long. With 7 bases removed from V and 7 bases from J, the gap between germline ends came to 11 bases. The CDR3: CASTGRGQPQHF. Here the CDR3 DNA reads TGTGCCAGTACAGGGAGGGGGCAGCCCCAGCATTTT.

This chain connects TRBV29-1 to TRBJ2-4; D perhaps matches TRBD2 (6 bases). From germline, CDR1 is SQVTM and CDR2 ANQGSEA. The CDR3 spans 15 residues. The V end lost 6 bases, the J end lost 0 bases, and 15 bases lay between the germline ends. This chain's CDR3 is CSVQTAGLAKNIQYF. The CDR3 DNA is TGCAGCGTGCAAACGGCGGGATTAGCCAAAAACATTCAGTACTTC.

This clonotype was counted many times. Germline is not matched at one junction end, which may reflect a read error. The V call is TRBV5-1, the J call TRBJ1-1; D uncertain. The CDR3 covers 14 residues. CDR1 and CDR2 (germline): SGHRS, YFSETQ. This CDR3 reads CASSPRQMNTEAFF. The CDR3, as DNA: TGTGCCAGCTCACCACGGCAGATGAACACTGAAGCTTTCTTT.

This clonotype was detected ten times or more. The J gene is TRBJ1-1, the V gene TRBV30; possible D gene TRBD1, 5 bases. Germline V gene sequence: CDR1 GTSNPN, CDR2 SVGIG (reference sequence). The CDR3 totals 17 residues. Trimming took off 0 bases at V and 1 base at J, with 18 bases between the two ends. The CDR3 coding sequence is TGTGCCTGGAGTGTAAGGGACCCAGGGCAAAAGAACACTGAAGCTTTCTTT. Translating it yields CAWSVRDPGQKNTEAFF.

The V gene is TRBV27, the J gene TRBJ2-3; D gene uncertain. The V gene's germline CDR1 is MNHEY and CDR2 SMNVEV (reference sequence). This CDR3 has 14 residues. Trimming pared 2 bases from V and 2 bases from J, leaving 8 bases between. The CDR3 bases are TGTGCCAGCAGTTTAGACCATACCACAGATACGCAGTATTTT. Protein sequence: CASSLDHTTDTQYF.

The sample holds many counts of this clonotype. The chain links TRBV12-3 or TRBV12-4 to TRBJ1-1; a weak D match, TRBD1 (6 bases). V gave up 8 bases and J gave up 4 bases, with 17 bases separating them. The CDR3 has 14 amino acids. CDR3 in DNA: TGTGCCAGCGGGAAGTCGGACAGAGGCACTGAAGCTTTCTTT. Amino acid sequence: CASGKSDRGTEAFF.

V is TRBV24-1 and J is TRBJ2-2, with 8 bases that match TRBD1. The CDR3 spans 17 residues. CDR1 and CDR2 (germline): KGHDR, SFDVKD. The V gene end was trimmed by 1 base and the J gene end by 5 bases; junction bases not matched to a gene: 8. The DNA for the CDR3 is TGTGCCACCAGTGATTTCCGCAGACAGGGGAATACCGGGGAGCTGTTTTTT. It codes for CATSDFRRQGNTGELFF.

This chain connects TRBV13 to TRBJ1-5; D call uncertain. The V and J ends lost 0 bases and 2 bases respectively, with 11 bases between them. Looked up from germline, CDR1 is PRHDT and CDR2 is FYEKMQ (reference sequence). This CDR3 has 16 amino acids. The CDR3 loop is CASSLGLIYGNQPQHF. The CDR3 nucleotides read TGTGCCAGCAGCTTAGGCCTAATATACGGCAATCAGCCCCAGCATTTT.

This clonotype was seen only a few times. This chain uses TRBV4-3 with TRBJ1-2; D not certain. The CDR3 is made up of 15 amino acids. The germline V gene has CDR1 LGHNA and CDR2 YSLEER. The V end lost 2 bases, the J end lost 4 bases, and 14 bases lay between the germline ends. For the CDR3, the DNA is TGCGCCAGCAGCCAACATCGGGGATATACCTATGGCTACACCTTC. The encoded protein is CASSQHRGYTYGYTF.

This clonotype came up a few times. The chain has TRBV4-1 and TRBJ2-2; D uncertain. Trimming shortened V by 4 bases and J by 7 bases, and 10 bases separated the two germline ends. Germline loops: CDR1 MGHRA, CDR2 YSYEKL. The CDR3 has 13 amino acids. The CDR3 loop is CASSLNLIGELFF. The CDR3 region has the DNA TGCGCCAGCAGCCTTAACTTGATCGGGGAGCTGTTTTTT.

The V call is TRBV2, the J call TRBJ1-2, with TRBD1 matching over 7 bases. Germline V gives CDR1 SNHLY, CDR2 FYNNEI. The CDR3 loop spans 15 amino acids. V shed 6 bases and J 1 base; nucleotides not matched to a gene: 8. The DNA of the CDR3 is TGTGCCAGCAGGCCATGGGACAGCGATAACTATGGCTACACCTTC. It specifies CASRPWDSDNYGYTF.

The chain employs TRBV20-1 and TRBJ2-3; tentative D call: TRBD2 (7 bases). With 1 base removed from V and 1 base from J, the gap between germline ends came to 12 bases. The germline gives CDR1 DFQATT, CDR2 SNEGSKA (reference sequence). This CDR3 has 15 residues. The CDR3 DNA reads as TGCAGTGCTAGAGTAATGGGGGGGCGCACAGATACGCAGTATTTT. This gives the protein CSARVMGGRTDTQYF.

The CDR3 loop reads CASSDTSGITDTQYF. For the CDR3, the DNA is TGCGCCAGCAGCGATACTAGCGGAATCACAGATACGCAGTATTTT. The chain combines TRBV5-1 with TRBJ2-3; 8 bases match TRBD2. The CDR3 runs 15 residues. Per the germline V gene, CDR1 is SGHRS and CDR2 is YFSETQ. V was clipped by 4 bases and J by 2 bases; unmatched bases: 6.

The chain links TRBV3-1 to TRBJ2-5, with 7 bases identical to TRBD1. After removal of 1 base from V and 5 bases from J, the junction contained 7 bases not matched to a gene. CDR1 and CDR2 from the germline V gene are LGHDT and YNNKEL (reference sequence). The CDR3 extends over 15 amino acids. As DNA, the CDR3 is TGTGCCAGCAGCCAAGCCGAGGGGGCCCCCGAGACCCAGTACTTC. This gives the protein CASSQAEGAPETQYF.

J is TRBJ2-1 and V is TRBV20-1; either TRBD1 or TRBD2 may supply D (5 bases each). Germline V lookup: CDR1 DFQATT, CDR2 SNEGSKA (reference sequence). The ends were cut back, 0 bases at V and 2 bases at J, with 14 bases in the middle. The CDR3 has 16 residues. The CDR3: CSARDLGTETYNEQFF. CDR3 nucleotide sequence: TGCAGTGCTAGAGATCTGGGGACGGAGACCTACAATGAGCAGTTCTTC.

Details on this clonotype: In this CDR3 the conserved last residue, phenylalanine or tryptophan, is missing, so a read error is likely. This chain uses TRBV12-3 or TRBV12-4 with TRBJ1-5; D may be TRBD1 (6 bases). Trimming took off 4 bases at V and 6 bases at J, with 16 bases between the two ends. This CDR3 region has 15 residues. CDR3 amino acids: CASSSATGYSQPQHL. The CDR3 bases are TGTGCCAGCAGTTCAGCGACAGGATATTCTCAGCCCCAGCATCTT.

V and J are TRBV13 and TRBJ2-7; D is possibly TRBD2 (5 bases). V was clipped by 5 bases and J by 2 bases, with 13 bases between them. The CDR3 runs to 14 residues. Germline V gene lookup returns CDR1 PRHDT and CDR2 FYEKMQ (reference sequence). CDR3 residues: CASSPGGGPYEQYF. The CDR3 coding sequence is TGTGCCAGCAGCCCTGGAGGAGGACCCTACGAGCAGTACTTC.

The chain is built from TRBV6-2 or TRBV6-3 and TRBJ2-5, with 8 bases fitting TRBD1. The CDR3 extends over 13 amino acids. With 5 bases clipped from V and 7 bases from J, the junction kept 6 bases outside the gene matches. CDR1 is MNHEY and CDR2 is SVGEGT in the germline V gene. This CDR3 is CASSTDRVGTQYF. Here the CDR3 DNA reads TGTGCCAGCAGTACGGACAGGGTGGGGACCCAGTACTTC.

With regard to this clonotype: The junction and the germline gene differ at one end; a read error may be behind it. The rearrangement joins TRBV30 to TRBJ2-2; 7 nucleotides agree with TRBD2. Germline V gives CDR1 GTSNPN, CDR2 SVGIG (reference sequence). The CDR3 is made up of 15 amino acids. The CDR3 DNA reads TGTGCCTGGAGCCTAAGCGGGACTATTGGGGGGGAGCCGTTTTTT. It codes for CAWSLSGTIGGEPFF.

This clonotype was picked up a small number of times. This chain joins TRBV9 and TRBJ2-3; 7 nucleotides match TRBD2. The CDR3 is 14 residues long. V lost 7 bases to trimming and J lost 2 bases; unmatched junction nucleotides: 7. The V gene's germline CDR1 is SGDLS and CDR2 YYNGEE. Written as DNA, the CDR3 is TGTGCCAGCGGCGGAAGCGGGGCCACAGATACGCAGTATTTT. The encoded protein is CASGGSGATDTQYF.

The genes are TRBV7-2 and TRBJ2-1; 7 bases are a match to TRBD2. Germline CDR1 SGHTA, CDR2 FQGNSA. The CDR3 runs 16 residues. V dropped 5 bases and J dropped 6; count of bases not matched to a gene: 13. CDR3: CASSPQGTIKGNEQFF. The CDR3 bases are TGTGCCAGCAGCCCCCAAGGGACTATAAAGGGCAATGAGCAGTTCTTC.

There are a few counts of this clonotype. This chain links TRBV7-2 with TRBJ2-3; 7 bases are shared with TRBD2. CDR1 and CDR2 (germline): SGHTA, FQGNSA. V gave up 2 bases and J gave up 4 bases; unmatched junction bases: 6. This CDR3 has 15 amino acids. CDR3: CASSLRSGTADTQYF. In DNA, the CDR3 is TGTGCCAGCAGCTTACGGAGCGGGACGGCAGATACGCAGTATTTT.